Listed below are T cell receptor beta chains from one sample, sequenced in a study of beta chain features in type 1 diabetes. Generated by immunoSEQ multiplex PCR, the TCRdb table keeps only in-frame clones and is missing some. The data contain about 900,000 clones, around a sixth of them seen just once; the ten biggest clones take up 0.02% to 0.025%. The sequencing sample was made of naive CD4+ T cells from blood. These receptor sequences come from a woman between 18 and 30 years old in good health. Each CDR3 is given with its conserved first and last residue. The D gene is left open where the match is weak. Clone size, where shown, is once, few, many, or a class for clones that have expanded.

TRBV19	-	-	TRBJ1-4	TGTGCCAGTAGTATAGGGATCCGGGGTGAAAAACTGTTTTTT	CASSIGIRGEKLFF
TRBV4-2	TRBD2	few	TRBJ2-1	TGTGCCAGCAGCCAAGACGATAGCGGGAGGCGATACAATGAGCAGTTCTTC	CASSQDDSGRRYNEQFF
TRBV7-2	-	-	TRBJ2-1	TGTGCCAGCAGCTTAGCGCCGGCGGTACGATACAATGAGCAGTTCTTC	CASSLAPAVRYNEQFF
TRBV10-3	-	-	TRBJ2-7	TGTGCCGGCCCCACCCAGGGGTACGAGCAGTACTTC	CAGPTQGYEQYF
TRBV19	TRBD1	-	TRBJ1-2	TGTGCCAGTAGCCGGCTCGACAGGGTCAGAAACTATGGCTACACCTTC	CASSRLDRVRNYGYTF
TRBV9	TRBD1	few	TRBJ1-1	TGTGCCAGCAGCGTACAGGGGGGGACTGAAGCTTTCTTT	CASSVQGGTEAFF
TRBV5-4	-	few	TRBJ1-2	TGTGCCAGCAGCTTGGAGTCTTGGGGCTACACCTTC	CASSLESWGYTF
TRBV5-1	TRBD2	few	TRBJ2-2	TGCGCCAGCAGCCCGCTAGCGGGGGAGAACACCGGGGAGCTGTTTTTT	CASSPLAGENTGELFF
TRBV4-2	-	few	TRBJ2-1	TGTGCCAGCAGCGTAGCATCCGGGACTGGTTACAATGAGCAGTTCTTC	CASSVASGTGYNEQFF
TRBV11-1	TRBD1	-	TRBJ2-2	TGTGCCAGCAGCTTGTCCGGGACAGGGGCCCCCGGGGAGCTGTTTTTT	CASSLSGTGAPGELFF
TRBV20-1	-	-	TRBJ1-2	TGCAGTGCACAGAACTATGGCTACACCTTC	CSAQNYGYTF
TRBV19	TRBD1	-	TRBJ1-5	TGTGCCAGTAGCGGGACAGGGGTTGGACAGCCCCAGCATTTT	CASSGTGVGQPQHF
TRBV6-6	TRBD2	few	TRBJ2-7	TGTGCCAGCAGTTACTCGGGGGGGTTCGAGCAGTACTTC	CASSYSGGFEQYF
TRBV5-1	-	-	TRBJ1-2	TGCGCCAGCAGCCCCACCGGGACGGAGGTCTATGGCTACACCTTC	CASSPTGTEVYGYTF
TRBV20-1	-	-	TRBJ2-5	TGCAGTGCCGGTCTCGAGACCCAGTACTTC	CSAGLETQYF
TRBV4-3	-	-	TRBJ2-7	TGCGCCAGCAGCCAAGACGGAGGGCGCGGCCGTCTGGCCTACGAGCAGTACTTC	CASSQDGGRGRLAYEQYF
TRBV5-4	TRBD2	few	TRBJ2-3	TGTGCCAGCAGCTTGGTATTGGTAGCGGGAGGCACAGATACGCAGTATTTT	CASSLVLVAGGTDTQYF